These T cell receptor beta chains were read from a single sample in a study of blood T cell repertoires in COVID-19. Data came from immunoSEQ multiplex PCR; TCRdb stores just in-frame clones and leaves some out. The sample lists hundreds of thousands of clones, 86% seen once, with around 12% in the top ten. Sequencing input: peripheral blood. The receptors were sampled from an older woman with COVID-19, enrolled during active disease. Both conserved end residues are part of each CDR3. D genes are given only for firm matches. Size tells how often a clone was seen (once, few, many) or the class of an expanded clone, and some rows leave it out.

- | TRBJ1-2 | - | TRBV19 | TGTGCCAGTAGTATTGACTCCCAGGGGTATGGCTACACCTTC | CASSIDSQGYGYTF
- | TRBJ1-1 | - | TRBV14 | TGTGCCAGCAGCCTGTGGGGCGGGAGCACTGAAGCTTTCTTT | CASSLWGGSTEAFF
TRBD2 | TRBJ2-3 | - | TRBV10-2 | TGCGCCAGCAGTCCACTTAGCGGGGACACAGATACGCAGTATTTT | CASSPLSGDTDTQYF
- | TRBJ1-2 | - | TRBV19 | TGTGCCAGTAGCCGGAGGGACGGCTACACCTTC | CASSRRDGYTF
- | TRBJ1-4 | - | TRBV19 | TGTGCCAGTTGGCCCTATGGGACAACAACTAATGAAAAACTGTTTTTT | CASWPYGTTTNEKLFF
- | TRBJ1-5 | once | TRBV4-1 | TGCGCCAGCAGCCAAGAGATCAGAGGGGGAAGTCAGCCCCAGCATTTT | CASSQEIRGGSQPQHF
- | TRBJ2-7 | - | TRBV21-1 | TGTGCCAGCAGCACTCCGCACGGGACAGGGAACGCCTACGAGCAGTACTTC | CASSTPHGTGNAYEQYF
- | TRBJ2-5 | - | TRBV19 | TGTGCCAGTAGTATAACAGGGAGGGGGGAAGAGACCCAGTACTTC | CASSITGRGEETQYF
- | TRBJ1-1 | - | TRBV21-1 | TGTGCCAGCAGCAAACCGGGACAGGGGAACACTGAAGCTTTCTTT | CASSKPGQGNTEAFF
- | TRBJ1-2 | - | TRBV6-6 | TGTGCCAGCAGTTCCGAACAGGGCAACTATGGCTACACCTTC | CASSSEQGNYGYTF
- | TRBJ2-2 | - | TRBV11-3 | TGTGCCAGCAGCTTATCAGGGCCCAAGACCGGGGAGCTGTTTTTT | CASSLSGPKTGELFF
- | TRBJ2-3 | - | TRBV29-1 | TGCAGCGTCCTCGGAGGGACCGCGGGGAAGGATAGCACAGATACGCAGTATTTT | CSVLGGTAGKDSTDTQYF
TRBD1 | TRBJ1-1 | - | TRBV27 | TGTGCCAGCAGTTTATATTCCCGAGACAGGGACACTGAAGCTTTCTTT | CASSLYSRDRDTEAFF
TRBD2 | TRBJ2-5 | - | TRBV7-2 | TGTGCCAGCAGCCCGGGACTACGCCAAGAGACCCAGTACTTC | CASSPGLRQETQYF
TRBD1 | TRBJ2-1 | - | TRBV13 | TGTGCCAGCAGCTTCGGACAGGGGAGACATGAGCAGTTCTTC | CASSFGQGRHEQFF
TRBD2 | TRBJ2-3 | once | TRBV19 | TGTGCCAGTACCTCGACTAGCGGCACAGATACGCAGTATTTT | CASTSTSGTDTQYF
TRBD2 | TRBJ2-3 | - | TRBV5-1 | TGCGCCAGCAGCACTCGGGGGGGCGTCGATACGCAGTATTTT | CASSTRGGVDTQYF
- | TRBJ1-6 | few | TRBV2 | TGTGCCAGCACCGAGACAGGCAATTATAATTCACCCCTCCACTTT | CASTETGNYNSPLHF
TRBD1 | TRBJ1-6 | - | TRBV30 | TGTGCCTGGAGTGCGGGACAGGGTAGCTCCCTCCACTTT | CAWSAGQGSSLHF
TRBD1 | TRBJ1-2 | - | TRBV5-1 | TGCGCCAGCAGCCCCGGACAGGCCCCTAACTATGGCTACACCTTC | CASSPGQAPNYGYTF
TRBD1 | TRBJ1-2 | - | TRBV2 | TGTGCCAGCAGTTATGCCAGGGGGCCTAACTATGGCTACACCTTC | CASSYARGPNYGYTF
- | TRBJ2-7 | - | TRBV18 | TGTGCCAGCTCAACGCCGACCGGAGGAGAGCAGTACTTC | CASSTPTGGEQYF
TRBD1 | TRBJ1-6 | - | TRBV19 | TGTGCCAGTAGTGCCTCAGGGGGGAGCCGGAGGACCCTCCACTTT | CASSASGGSRRTLHF
TRBD1 | TRBJ1-5 | few | TRBV30 | TGTGCCTGGGGTGACAGGGGAATTCAGCCCCAGCATTTT | CAWGDRGIQPQHF
TRBD1 | TRBJ2-7 | - | TRBV27 | TGTGCCAGCAGTCAAACCGGGACAGGGGGCGCGTCCTACGAGCAGTACTTC | CASSQTGTGGASYEQYF
- | TRBJ1-1 | few | TRBV27 | TGTGCCAGCAGCAGGGGTTATGGCACTGAAGCTTTCTTT | CASSRGYGTEAFF
- | TRBJ2-5 | once | TRBV7-8 | TGTGCCAGCAGCTTAGGCGTGGGGCCATATAAAGAGACCCAGTACTTC | CASSLGVGPYKETQYF
TRBD2 | TRBJ2-3 | - | TRBV7-2 | TGTGCCAGCAGCCCGGGGGGGGGCACAGATACGCAGTATTTT | CASSPGGGTDTQYF
TRBD1 | TRBJ2-7 | - | TRBV3-1/TRBV3-2 | TGTGCCAGCAGCCAAAACAGGGGCTACGAGCAGTACTTC | CASSQNRGYEQYF
TRBD1 | TRBJ1-2 | - | TRBV2 | TGTGCCAGCAGTGAAATGGGGACAGGGGTCTCTAACTATGGCTACACCTTC | CASSEMGTGVSNYGYTF
TRBD2 | TRBJ2-2 | - | TRBV9 | TGTGCCAGCAGCGTACGAGCGGGGGGAAGGAACACCGGGGAGCTGTTTTTT | CASSVRAGGRNTGELFF
TRBD1 | TRBJ1-4 | - | TRBV5-1 | TGCGCCAGCAGCTTGGGGGACAGGGGAAATGAAAAACTGTTTTTT | CASSLGDRGNEKLFF
TRBD1 | TRBJ1-6 | - | TRBV7-8 | TGTGCCAGCACCTCGGACAGGCCCCCCTTCGACTATAATTCACCCCTCCACTTT | CASTSDRPPFDYNSPLHF
- | TRBJ2-3 | - | TRBV28 | TGTGCCAGCACCTTCTGGCGAGAGCGGCCAGATACGCAGTATTTT | CASTFWRERPDTQYF
- | TRBJ1-4 | - | TRBV15 | TGTGCCACCAGCCCCTCTGGTCTGATAGATCAACTGTTTTTT | CATSPSGLIDQLFF
- | TRBJ2-2 | - | TRBV27 | TGTGCCAGCAGTTTATTCTCCATGGGACAAGGGGCCACCGGGGAGCTGTTTTTT | CASSLFSMGQGATGELFF
- | TRBJ2-2 | - | TRBV24-1 | TGTGCCACCAGTGATTGGGGAGAGACCGGGGAGCTGTTTTTT | CATSDWGETGELFF
TRBD1 | TRBJ2-1 | - | TRBV7-3 | TGTGCCAGCAGCTCGGACAGGGCAACCTACAATGAGCAGTTCTTC | CASSSDRATYNEQFF
- | TRBJ2-1 | - | TRBV19 | TGTGCCAGTAGGACAAGGGGGGGGAAGAATGAGCAGTTCTTC | CASRTRGGKNEQFF
TRBD2 | TRBJ2-1 | few | TRBV6-5 | TGTGCCAGCAGTTATAGCGGGGGGGTGGATGAGCAGTTCTTC | CASSYSGGVDEQFF
- | TRBJ1-1 | - | TRBV7-2 | TGTGCCAGCAGCTTAGAATTGACACGAAATCATGAAGCTTTCTTT | CASSLELTRNHEAFF
TRBD1 | TRBJ2-7 | - | TRBV5-1 | TGCGCCAGCAGCTGGACAGGGTCACAGGCCTCCTACGAGCAGTACTTC | CASSWTGSQASYEQYF
- | TRBJ2-1 | - | TRBV5-1 | TGCGCCAGCAGCTTGATGGGACTCATCAATGAGCAGTTCTTC | CASSLMGLINEQFF
- | TRBJ2-6 | few | TRBV5-1 | TGCGCCAGCAGCTTGTCAGGGGACGCTGGGGCCAACGTCCTGACTTTC | CASSLSGDAGANVLTF
TRBD1 | TRBJ1-4 | - | TRBV7-9 | TGTGCCAGCCGGCCAGGGGGGGAAAAACTGTTTTTT | CASRPGGEKLFF
- | TRBJ1-1 | few | TRBV5-6 | TGTGCCAGCAGCATCGGACAGAGATTGTACACTGAAGCTTTCTTT | CASSIGQRLYTEAFF
- | TRBJ2-5 | - | TRBV4-1 | TGCGCCAGCAGCCAAGAAGGTCTGGGAGAGGCCCAGTACTTC | CASSQEGLGEAQYF
TRBD1 | TRBJ1-2 | - | TRBV28 | TGTGCCAGCAGTCCTAGGACAGGTTTCTATGGCTACACCTTC | CASSPRTGFYGYTF
- | TRBJ2-2 | - | TRBV12-3/TRBV12-4 | TGTGCCAGCAGTTTAGGTCTCGCCGGGGAGCTGTTTTTT | CASSLGLAGELFF
- | TRBJ1-2 | few | TRBV25-1 | TGTGCCAGCAGTATACCTGCAGGGGTCGGTGTCTATGGCTACACCTTC | CASSIPAGVGVYGYTF
TRBD1 | TRBJ1-4 | - | TRBV18 | TGTGCCAGCTCACCGCGTGTTCAACCGGGACAGGGGAATGAAAAACTGTTTTTT | CASSPRVQPGQGNEKLFF